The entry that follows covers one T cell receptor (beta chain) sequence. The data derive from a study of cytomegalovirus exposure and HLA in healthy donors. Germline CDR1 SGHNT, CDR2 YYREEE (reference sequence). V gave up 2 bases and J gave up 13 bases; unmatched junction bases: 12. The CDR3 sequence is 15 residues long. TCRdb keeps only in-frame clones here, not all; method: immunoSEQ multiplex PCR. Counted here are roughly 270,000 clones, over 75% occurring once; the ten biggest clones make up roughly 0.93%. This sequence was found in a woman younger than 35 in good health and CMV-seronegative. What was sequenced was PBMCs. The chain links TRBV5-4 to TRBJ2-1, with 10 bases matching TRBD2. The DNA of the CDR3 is TGTGCCAGCAGCTTCAAGCGGGAGGGTAGAAATCTTCAGTTCTTC. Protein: CASSFKREGRNLQFF.